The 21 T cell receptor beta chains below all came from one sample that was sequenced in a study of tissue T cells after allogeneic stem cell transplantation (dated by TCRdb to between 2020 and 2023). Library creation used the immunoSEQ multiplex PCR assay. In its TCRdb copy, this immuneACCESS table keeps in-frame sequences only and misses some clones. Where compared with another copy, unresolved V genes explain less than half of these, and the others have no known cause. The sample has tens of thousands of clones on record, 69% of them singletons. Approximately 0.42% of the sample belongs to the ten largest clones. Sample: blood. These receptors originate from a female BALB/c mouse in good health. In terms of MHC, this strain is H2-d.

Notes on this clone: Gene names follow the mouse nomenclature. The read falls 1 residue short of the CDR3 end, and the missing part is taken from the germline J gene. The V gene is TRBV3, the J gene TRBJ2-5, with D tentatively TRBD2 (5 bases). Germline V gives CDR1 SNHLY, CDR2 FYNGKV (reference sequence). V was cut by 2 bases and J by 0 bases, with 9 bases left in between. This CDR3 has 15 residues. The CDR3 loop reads CASSLSGFNQDTQYF. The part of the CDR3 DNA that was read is TGTGCCAGCAGCTTATCTGGGTTTAACCAAGACACCCAGTAC.

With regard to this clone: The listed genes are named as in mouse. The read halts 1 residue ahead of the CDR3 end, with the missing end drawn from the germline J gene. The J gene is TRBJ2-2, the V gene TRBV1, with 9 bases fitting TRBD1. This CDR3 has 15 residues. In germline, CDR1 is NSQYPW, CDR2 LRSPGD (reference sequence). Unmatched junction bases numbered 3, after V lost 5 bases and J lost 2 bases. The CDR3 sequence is CTCSTGTGNTGQLYF. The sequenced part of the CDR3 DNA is TGCACCTGCAGTACCGGGACAGGGAACACCGGGCAGCTCTAC. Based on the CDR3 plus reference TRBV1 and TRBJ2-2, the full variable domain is VTLLEQNPRWRLVPRGQAVNLRCILKNSQYPWMSWYQQDLQKQLQWLFTLRSPGDKEVKSLPGADYLATRVTDTELRLQVANMSQGRTLYCTCSTGTGNTGQLYFGEGSKLTVL.

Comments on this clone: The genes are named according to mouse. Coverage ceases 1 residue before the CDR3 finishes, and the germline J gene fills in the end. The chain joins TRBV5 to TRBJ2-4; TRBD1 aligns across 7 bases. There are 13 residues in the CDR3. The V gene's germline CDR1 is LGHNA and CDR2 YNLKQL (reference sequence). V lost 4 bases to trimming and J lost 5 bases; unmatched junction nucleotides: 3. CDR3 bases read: TGTGCCAGCAGCCCCCGACAGGGAAACACCTTGTAC. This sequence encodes CASSPRQGNTLY. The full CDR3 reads CASSPRQGNTLYF.

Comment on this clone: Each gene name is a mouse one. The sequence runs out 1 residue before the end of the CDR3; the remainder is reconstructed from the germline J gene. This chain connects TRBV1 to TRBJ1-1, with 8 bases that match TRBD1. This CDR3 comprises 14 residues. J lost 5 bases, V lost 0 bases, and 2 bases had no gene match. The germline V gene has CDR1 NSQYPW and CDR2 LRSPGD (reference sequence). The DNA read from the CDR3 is TGCACCTGCAGTGCAGATCAGGGGGCAACAGAAGTCTTC. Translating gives CTCSADQGATEVF. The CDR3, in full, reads CTCSADQGATEVFF.

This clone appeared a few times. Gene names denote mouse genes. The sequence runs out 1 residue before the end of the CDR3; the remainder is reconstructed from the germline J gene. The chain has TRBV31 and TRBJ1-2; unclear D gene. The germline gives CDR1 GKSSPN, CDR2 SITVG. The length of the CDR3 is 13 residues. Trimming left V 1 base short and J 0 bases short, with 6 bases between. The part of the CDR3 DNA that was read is TGTGCCTGGAGTCCATCTGCAAACTCCGACTACACC. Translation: CAWSPSANSDYT. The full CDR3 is CAWSPSANSDYTF.

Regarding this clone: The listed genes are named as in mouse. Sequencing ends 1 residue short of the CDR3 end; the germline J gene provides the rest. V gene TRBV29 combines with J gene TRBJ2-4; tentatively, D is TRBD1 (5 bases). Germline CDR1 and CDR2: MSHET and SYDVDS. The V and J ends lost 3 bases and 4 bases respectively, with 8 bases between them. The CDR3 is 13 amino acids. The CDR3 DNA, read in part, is TGTGCTAGCAGTTTCCGACAGAAAAACACCTTGTAC. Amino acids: CASSFRQKNTLY. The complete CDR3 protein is CASSFRQKNTLYF. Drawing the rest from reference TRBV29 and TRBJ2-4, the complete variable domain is DMKVTQMPRYLIKRMGENVLLECGQDMSHETMYWYRQDPGLGLQLIYISYDVDSNSEGDIPKGYRVSRKKREHFSLILDSAKTNQTSVYFCASSFRQKNTLYFGAGTRLSVL.

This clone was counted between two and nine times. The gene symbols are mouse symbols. The sequenced CDR3 bases are TGTGCCAGCAGTCCGTACTGGGGGGGCCCCTATGAACAGTAC. Translating gives CASSPYWGGPYEQY. The full CDR3 sequence reads CASSPYWGGPYEQYF. J is TRBJ2-7 and V is TRBV14; 11 nucleotides match TRBD2. The CDR3 end is not reached by the read, which stops 1 residue before it; the germline J gene fills it in. V lost 4 bases, J lost 2 bases, and 5 bases stayed unmatched. The germline gives CDR1 SGHDT, CDR2 FRDEAV. The CDR3 is 15 residues long.

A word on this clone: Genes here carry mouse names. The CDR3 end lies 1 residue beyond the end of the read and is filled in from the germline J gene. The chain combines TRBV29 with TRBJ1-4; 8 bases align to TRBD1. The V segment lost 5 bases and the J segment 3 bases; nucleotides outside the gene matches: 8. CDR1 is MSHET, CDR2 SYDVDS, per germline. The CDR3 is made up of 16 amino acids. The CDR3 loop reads CASSPHRGDPNERLFF. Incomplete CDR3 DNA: TGTGCTAGCAGTCCCCACAGGGGGGATCCCAACGAAAGATTATTT.

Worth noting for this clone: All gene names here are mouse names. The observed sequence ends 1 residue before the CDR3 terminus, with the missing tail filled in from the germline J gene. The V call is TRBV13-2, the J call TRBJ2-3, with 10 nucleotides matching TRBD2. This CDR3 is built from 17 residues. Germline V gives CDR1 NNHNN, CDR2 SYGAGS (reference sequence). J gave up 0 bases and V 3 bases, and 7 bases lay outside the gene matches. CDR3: CASGGRLGGTSAETLYF. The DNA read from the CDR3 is TGTGCCAGCGGTGGAAGACTGGGGGGTACTAGTGCAGAAACGCTGTAT.

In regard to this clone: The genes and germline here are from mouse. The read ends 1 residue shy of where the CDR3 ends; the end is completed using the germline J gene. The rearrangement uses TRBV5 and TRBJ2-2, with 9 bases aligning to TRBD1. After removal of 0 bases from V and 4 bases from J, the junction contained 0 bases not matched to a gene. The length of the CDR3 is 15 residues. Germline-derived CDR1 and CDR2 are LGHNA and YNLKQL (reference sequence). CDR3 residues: CASSQETGGTGQLYF. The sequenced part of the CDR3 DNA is TGTGCCAGCAGCCAAGAGACAGGGGGCACCGGGCAGCTCTAC.

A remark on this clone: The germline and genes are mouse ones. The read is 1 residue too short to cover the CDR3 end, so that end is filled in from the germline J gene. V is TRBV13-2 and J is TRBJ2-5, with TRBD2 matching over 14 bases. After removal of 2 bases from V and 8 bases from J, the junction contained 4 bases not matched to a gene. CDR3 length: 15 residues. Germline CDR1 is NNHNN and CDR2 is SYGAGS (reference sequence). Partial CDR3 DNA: TGTGCCAGCGGTGACGGGACTGGGGGGGCGCCCACCCAGTAC. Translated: CASGDGTGGAPTQY. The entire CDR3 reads CASGDGTGGAPTQYF.

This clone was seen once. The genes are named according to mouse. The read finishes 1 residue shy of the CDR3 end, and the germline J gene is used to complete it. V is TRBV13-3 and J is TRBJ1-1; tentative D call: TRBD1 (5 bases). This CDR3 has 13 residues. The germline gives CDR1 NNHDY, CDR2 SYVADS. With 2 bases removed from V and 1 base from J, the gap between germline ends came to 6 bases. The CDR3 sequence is CASSDRANTEVFF. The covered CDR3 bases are TGTGCCAGCAGTGACAGGGCGAACACAGAAGTCTTC.

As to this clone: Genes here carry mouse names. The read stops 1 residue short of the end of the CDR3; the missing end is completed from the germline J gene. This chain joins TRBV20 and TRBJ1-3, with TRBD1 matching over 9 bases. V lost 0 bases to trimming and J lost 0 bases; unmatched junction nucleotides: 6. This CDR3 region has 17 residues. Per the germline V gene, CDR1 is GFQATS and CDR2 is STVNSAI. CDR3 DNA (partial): TGTGGTGCTAGGGATCGCGACAGGGGGACTTCTGGAAATACGCTCTAT. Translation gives CGARDRDRGTSGNTLY. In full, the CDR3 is CGARDRDRGTSGNTLYF.

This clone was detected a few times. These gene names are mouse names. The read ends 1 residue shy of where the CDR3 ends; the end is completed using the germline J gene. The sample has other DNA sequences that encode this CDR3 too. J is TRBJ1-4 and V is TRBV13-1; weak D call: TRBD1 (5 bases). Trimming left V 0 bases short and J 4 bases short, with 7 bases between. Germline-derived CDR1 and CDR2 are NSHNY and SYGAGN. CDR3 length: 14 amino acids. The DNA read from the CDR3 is TGTGCCAGCAGTGATGGGACAATCAACGAAAGATTATTT. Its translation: CASSDGTINERLF. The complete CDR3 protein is CASSDGTINERLFF.

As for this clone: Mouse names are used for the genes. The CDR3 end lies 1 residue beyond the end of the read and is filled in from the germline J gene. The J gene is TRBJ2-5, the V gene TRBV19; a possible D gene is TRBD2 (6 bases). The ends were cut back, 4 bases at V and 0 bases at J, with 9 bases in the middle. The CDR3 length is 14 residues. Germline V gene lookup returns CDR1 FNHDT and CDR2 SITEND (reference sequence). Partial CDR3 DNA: TGTGCCAGCAGTCGGGACTTTAACCAAGACACCCAGTAC. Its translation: CASSRDFNQDTQY. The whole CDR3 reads CASSRDFNQDTQYF. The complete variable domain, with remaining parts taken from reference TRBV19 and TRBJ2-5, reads GGIITQTPKFLIGQEGQKLTLKCQQNFNHDTMYWYRQDSGKGLRLIYYSITENDLQKGDLSEGYDASREKKSSFSLTVTSAQKNEMAVFLCASSRDFNQDTQYFGPGTRLLVL.

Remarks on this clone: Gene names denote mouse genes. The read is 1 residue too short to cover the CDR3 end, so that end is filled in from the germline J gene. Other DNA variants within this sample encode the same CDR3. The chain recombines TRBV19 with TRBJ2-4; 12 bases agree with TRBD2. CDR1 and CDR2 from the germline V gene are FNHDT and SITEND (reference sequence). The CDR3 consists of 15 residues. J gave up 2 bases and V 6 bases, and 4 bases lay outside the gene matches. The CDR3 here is CASKTGGAFQNTLYF. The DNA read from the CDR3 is TGTGCCAGCAAGACTGGGGGGGCGTTTCAAAACACCTTGTAC. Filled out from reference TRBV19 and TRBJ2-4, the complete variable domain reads GGIITQTPKFLIGQEGQKLTLKCQQNFNHDTMYWYRQDSGKGLRLIYYSITENDLQKGDLSEGYDASREKKSSFSLTVTSAQKNEMAVFLCASKTGGAFQNTLYFGAGTRLSVL.

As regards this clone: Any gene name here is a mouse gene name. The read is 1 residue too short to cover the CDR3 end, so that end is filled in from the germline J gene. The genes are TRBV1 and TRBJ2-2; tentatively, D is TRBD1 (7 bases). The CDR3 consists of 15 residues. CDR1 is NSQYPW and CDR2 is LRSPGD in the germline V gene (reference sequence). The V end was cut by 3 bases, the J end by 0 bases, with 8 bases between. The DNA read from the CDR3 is TGCACCTGCAGTGCGAGGGGGCCAAACACCGGGCAGCTCTAC. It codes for CTCSARGPNTGQLY. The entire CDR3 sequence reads CTCSARGPNTGQLYF.

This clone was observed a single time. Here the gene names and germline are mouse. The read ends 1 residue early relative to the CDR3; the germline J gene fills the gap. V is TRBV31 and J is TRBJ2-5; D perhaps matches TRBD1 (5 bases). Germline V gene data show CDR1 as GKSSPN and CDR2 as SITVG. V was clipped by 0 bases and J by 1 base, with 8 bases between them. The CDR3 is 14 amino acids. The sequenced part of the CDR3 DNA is TGTGCCTGGAGTCTAGCCAGGGACCAAGACACCCAGTAC. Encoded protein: CAWSLARDQDTQY. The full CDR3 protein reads CAWSLARDQDTQYF.

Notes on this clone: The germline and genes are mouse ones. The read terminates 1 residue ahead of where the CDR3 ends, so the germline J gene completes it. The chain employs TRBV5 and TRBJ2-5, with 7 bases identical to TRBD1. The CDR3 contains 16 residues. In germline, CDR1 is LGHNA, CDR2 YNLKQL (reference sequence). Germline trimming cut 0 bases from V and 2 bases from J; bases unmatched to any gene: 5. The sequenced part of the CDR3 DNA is TGTGCCAGCAGCCAAGAAGGCACAGGGGTCCAAGACACCCAGTAC. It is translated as CASSQEGTGVQDTQY. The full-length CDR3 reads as CASSQEGTGVQDTQYF.

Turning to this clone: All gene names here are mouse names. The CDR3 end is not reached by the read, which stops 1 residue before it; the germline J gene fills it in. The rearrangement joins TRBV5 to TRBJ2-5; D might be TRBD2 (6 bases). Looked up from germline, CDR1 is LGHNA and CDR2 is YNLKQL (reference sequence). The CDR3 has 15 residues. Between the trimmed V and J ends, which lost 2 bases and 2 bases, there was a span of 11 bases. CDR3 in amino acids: CASSQPTGSQDTQYF. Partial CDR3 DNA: TGTGCCAGCAGCCAACCTACTGGGAGCCAAGACACCCAGTAC.

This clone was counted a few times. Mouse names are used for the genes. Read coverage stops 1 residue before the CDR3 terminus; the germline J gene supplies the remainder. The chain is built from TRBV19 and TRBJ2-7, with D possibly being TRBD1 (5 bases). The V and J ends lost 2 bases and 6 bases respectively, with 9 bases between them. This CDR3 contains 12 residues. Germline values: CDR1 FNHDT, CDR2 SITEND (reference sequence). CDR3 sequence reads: CASSIDRGEQYF. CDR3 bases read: TGTGCCAGCAGTATTGACAGAGGTGAACAGTAC.